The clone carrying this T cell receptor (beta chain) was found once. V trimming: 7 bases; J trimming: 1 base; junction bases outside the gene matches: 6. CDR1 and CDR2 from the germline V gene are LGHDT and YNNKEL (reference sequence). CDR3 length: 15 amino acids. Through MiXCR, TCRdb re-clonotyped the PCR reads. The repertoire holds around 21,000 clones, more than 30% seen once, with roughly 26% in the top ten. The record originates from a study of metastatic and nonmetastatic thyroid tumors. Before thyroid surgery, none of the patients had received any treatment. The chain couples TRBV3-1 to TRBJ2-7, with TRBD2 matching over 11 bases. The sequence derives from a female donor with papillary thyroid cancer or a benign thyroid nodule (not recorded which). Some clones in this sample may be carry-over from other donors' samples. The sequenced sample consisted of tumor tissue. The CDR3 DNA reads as TGTGCCAGCACCTCAGGACTAGCGGGTTCCTACGAGCAGTACTTC. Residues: CASTSGLAGSYEQYF.